The 20 T cell receptor beta chains below were found in one sample sequenced in a study of T cell changes during pregnancy in multiple sclerosis. Assay used: immunoSEQ multiplex PCR; TCRdb lists only in-frame clones, some missing. The sample holds fewer than 110,000 clones; 92% are singletons and the top ten take around 0.92%. This specimen was peripheral blood, taken after pregnancy. The receptors were gathered from a female donor with multiple sclerosis, enrolled in a pregnancy study.

The chain carries TRBV7-9 and TRBJ2-7, with D possibly being TRBD1 (6 bases). The V and J ends lost 0 bases and 3 bases respectively, with 15 bases between them. The germline V gene encodes CDR1 SEHNR and CDR2 FQNEAQ (reference sequence). The CDR3 spans 16 residues. The DNA for the CDR3 is TGTGCCAGCAGCTTAGCGGGGTCAGGGGCGCGCTACGAGCAGTACTTC. Its protein is CASSLAGSGARYEQYF.

This chain connects TRBV12-5 to TRBJ1-3; D might be TRBD1 (6 bases). Germline V lookup: CDR1 LGHNT, CDR2 FRNRAP. The V end was cut by 2 bases, the J end by 3 bases, with 20 bases between. The CDR3 spans 18 residues. The CDR3 DNA follows: TGTGCTAGTGGTTTGCCCCCCGGAACAGGGAGAAGTGGAAACACCATATATTTT. It translates to CASGLPPGTGRSGNTIYF.

This clone was seen a handful of times. The rearrangement joins TRBV19 to TRBJ1-1, with D possibly matching TRBD1 (5 bases). CDR3 size: 14 residues. Between the trimmed V and J ends, which lost 4 bases and 0 bases, there was a span of 9 bases. The V gene's germline CDR1 is LNHDA and CDR2 SQIVND (reference sequence). The CDR3 DNA follows: TGTGCCAGTAGTACAGGGTTTGTGAACACTGAAGCTTTCTTT. The encoded protein is CASSTGFVNTEAFF.

The rearrangement joins TRBV14 to TRBJ2-1, with a weak D call TRBD1 (6 bases). This CDR3 region has 13 residues. V dropped 5 bases and J dropped 9 bases, with 14 bases sitting between them. The germline gives CDR1 SGHDN, CDR2 FVKESK. CDR3 in amino acids: CASSWTARGEQFF. The CDR3 DNA reads as TGTGCCAGCAGCTGGACAGCTCGCGGTGAGCAGTTCTTC.

The chain has TRBV5-1 and TRBJ1-1; D uncertain. Per germline, CDR1 SGHRS and CDR2 YFSETQ. The CDR3 is made up of 13 amino acids. Trimming took 2 bases from V and 0 from J, leaving 5 bases between them. The CDR3 protein is CASSFSVNTEAFF. In nucleotides, the CDR3 is TGCGCCAGCAGCTTCTCCGTGAACACTGAAGCTTTCTTT.

The genes are TRBV11-2 and TRBJ2-5; tentatively, D is TRBD2 (5 bases). CDR3 size: 15 residues. Between the trimmed V and J ends, which lost 3 bases and 2 bases, there was a span of 13 bases. Germline CDR1 and CDR2: SGHAT and FQNNGV. CDR3 sequence: CASSLNSGLQETQYF. The CDR3, as DNA: TGTGCCAGCAGCTTGAATTCGGGATTACAAGAGACCCAGTACTTC. Variable domain in full (rest from reference TRBV11-2 and TRBJ2-5): EAGVAQSPRYKIIEKRQSVAFWCNPISGHATLYWYQQILGQGPKLLIQFQNNGVVDDSQLPKDRFSAERLKGVDSTLKIQPAKLEDSAVYLCASSLNSGLQETQYFGPGTRLLVL.

The chain recombines TRBV5-4 with TRBJ1-2; D is perhaps TRBD1 (5 bases). Trimming shortened V by 0 bases and J by 3 bases, and 15 bases separated the two germline ends. This CDR3 comprises 16 residues. Germline values: CDR1 SGHNT, CDR2 YYREEE (reference sequence). CDR3 coding DNA: TGTGCCAGCAGCTTGGACGTCTCCGGGGACTACTATGGCTACACCTTC. Protein sequence: CASSLDVSGDYYGYTF. The variable domain in full, with the rest retrieved from reference TRBV5-4 and TRBJ1-2, is ETGVTQSPTHLIKTRGQQVTLRCSSQSGHNTVSWYQQALGQGPQFIFQYYREEENGRGNFPPRFSGLQFPNYSSELNVNALELDDSALYLCASSLDVSGDYYGYTFGSGTRLTVV.

The sample holds one count of this clone. This rearrangement joins TRBV4-2 to TRBJ2-7; tentative D call: TRBD1 (6 bases). V was clipped by 0 bases and J by 4 bases, with 19 bases between them. The germline gives CDR1 LGHNA, CDR2 YNFKEQ. There are 17 residues in the CDR3. CDR3 sequence (DNA): TGTGCCAGCAGCCAAGATCCTCTCGGGACATCGAGTTACGAGCAGTACTTC. Amino acid sequence: CASSQDPLGTSSYEQYF.

The chain uses TRBV6-1 and TRBJ1-6; weak D call: TRBD1 (5 bases). This CDR3 is 16 amino acids long. V dropped 4 bases and J dropped 3 bases, with 13 bases sitting between them. The germline V gene encodes CDR1 MNHNS and CDR2 SASEGT. CDR3: CASSGALTVYNSPLHF. The CDR3 DNA follows: TGTGCCAGCAGTGGGGCGCTGACAGTCTATAATTCACCCCTCCACTTT.

This clone showed up just once. The rearrangement uses TRBV5-4 and TRBJ2-2, with 8 nucleotides matching TRBD1. Germline assignment: CDR1 SGHNT and CDR2 YYREEE (reference sequence). V was pared by 2 bases and J by 2 bases, with 8 bases of the junction left unmatched. The CDR3 has 17 residues. The CDR3 nucleotides are TGTGCCAGCAGCTTTCTAGGCCAGGGGGCTAACACCGGGGAGCTGTTTTTT. It yields the protein CASSFLGQGANTGELFF.

The rearrangement joins TRBV27 to TRBJ2-7; tentative D call: TRBD1 (5 bases). The CDR3 has 14 residues. V was pared by 6 bases and J by 1 base, with 13 bases between. Germline CDR1 MNHEY, CDR2 SMNVEV (reference sequence). The CDR3 nucleotides are TGTGCCAGCAGGGGGCCCCATGGGTCCTACGAGCAGTACTTC. Translating gives CASRGPHGSYEQYF.

CDR3 sequence (DNA): TGTGCCAGCAGTTTAATGGCAAGGAGGTACAATGAGCAGTTCTTC. Encoded protein: CASSLMARRYNEQFF. J is TRBJ2-1 and V is TRBV27, with D possibly TRBD2 on 5 matching bases. The CDR3 sequence is 15 residues long. Germline V gene data show CDR1 as MNHEY and CDR2 as SMNVEV (reference sequence). Trimming shortened V by 2 bases and J by 4 bases, and 12 bases separated the two germline ends.

V gene TRBV18 combines with J gene TRBJ1-2; the match to TRBD1 covers 11 bases. The germline V gene has CDR1 KGHSH and CDR2 LQKENI. Trimming cost V 3 bases and J 4 bases; bases outside gene matches: 10. The CDR3 loop spans 17 amino acids. CDR3 region: CASSPPPGQGDFYGYTF. In nucleotides, the CDR3 is TGTGCCAGCTCACCCCCTCCGGGACAGGGGGACTTCTATGGCTACACCTTC. The full variable domain, in which reference TRBV18 and TRBJ1-2 provide the parts outside the CDR3, is NAGVMQNPRHLVRRRGQEARLRCSPMKGHSHVYWYRQLPEEGLKFMVYLQKENIIDESGMPKERFSAEFPKEGPSILRIQQVVRGDSAAYFCASSPPPGQGDFYGYTFGSGTRLTVV.

The V call is TRBV4-3, the J call TRBJ2-1; possibly TRBD2 for D (7 bases). CDR1 LGHNA and CDR2 YSLEER come from the germline V gene. The germline V and J ends were trimmed by 4 bases and 5 bases, with 15 bases remaining between them. The CDR3 is made up of 15 amino acids. The CDR3 here is CASSLGQGRDNEQFF. CDR3 bases: TGCGCCAGCAGCCTGGGGCAGGGGAGGGACAATGAGCAGTTCTTC.

CDR3 loop: CAISERGGQANTEAFF. The CDR3 DNA sequence: TGTGCCATCAGTGAGAGGGGGGGACAGGCGAACACTGAAGCTTTCTTT. V and J are TRBV10-3 and TRBJ1-1; 8 nucleotides match TRBD1. Trimming removed 2 bases from V and 1 base from J; junction bases left unmatched: 6. The CDR3 sequence is 16 residues long. In germline, CDR1 is ENHRY, CDR2 SYGVKD.

This chain links TRBV11-2 with TRBJ2-7; 7 bases line up with TRBD1. The CDR3 is made up of 17 amino acids. Germline loops: CDR1 SGHAT, CDR2 FQNNGV. V was pared by 1 base and J by 3 bases, with 12 bases of the junction left unmatched. Written as DNA, the CDR3 is TGTGCCAGCAGCTTAGCCCAAGGATTCGGACAGGTCTACGAGCAGTACTTC. Its translation: CASSLAQGFGQVYEQYF.

The rearrangement joins TRBV4-1 to TRBJ2-7; TRBD2 is a possible D gene (6 bases). The CDR3 is made up of 13 amino acids. In germline, CDR1 is MGHRA, CDR2 YSYEKL. V was shortened by 10 bases and J by 3 bases, with 16 bases between the two germline ends. The CDR3 nucleotides read TGCGCCACCCCGGGGGTGGGTTTCTACGAGCAGTACTTC. Translating gives CATPGVGFYEQYF.

The genes are TRBV18 and TRBJ2-7; TRBD1 matches at 8 bases. Germline assignment: CDR1 KGHSH and CDR2 LQKENI. V lost 0 bases to trimming and J lost 6 bases; unmatched junction nucleotides: 7. The CDR3 totals 15 residues. The chain's CDR3 is CASSPPGQALSEQYF. In DNA, the CDR3 is TGTGCCAGCTCACCACCGGGACAGGCTCTCTCCGAGCAGTACTTC.

The chain combines TRBV7-6 with TRBJ2-1; TRBD1 matches at 7 bases. The germline V gene encodes CDR1 SGHVS and CDR2 FNYEAQ. The trim removed 2 bases at V and 1 base at J, leaving 17 bases unmatched. The CDR3 totals 20 residues. Written as DNA, the CDR3 is TGTGCCAGCAGCTTAAGGGGCCTGCGAGGGGGCCCGTCATCCTACAATGAGCAGTTCTTC. It specifies CASSLRGLRGGPSSYNEQFF.

This clone came up a few times. The chain recombines TRBV11-2 with TRBJ2-1, with TRBD1 identical over 11 bases. Looked up from germline, CDR1 is SGHAT and CDR2 is FQNNGV. CDR3 length: 14 amino acids. V shed 2 bases, J shed 10 bases, and the junction held 4 bases outside the gene matches. The CDR3 protein is CASSLLGQGGEQFF. The CDR3 DNA follows: TGTGCCAGCAGCTTACTGGGACAGGGGGGGGAGCAGTTCTTC.